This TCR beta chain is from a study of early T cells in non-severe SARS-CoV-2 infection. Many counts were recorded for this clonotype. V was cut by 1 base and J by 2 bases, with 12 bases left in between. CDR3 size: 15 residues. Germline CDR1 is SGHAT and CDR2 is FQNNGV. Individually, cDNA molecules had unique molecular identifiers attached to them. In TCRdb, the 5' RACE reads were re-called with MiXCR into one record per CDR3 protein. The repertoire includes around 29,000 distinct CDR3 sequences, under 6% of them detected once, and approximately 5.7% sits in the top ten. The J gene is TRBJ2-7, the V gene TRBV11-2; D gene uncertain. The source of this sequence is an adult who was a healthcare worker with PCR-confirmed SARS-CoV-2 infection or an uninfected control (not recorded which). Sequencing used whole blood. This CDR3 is CASSLVGLSPYEQYF. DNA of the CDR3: TGTGCCAGCAGCTTAGTTGGGTTATCTCCCTACGAGCAGTACTTC.